The 30 T cell receptor beta chains listed next were all sequenced from one sample in a study of cytomegalovirus exposure and HLA in healthy donors. Both 60 Vbeta primers and 13 Jbeta primers went into the PCR. Repertoires were generated with immunoSEQ multiplex PCR, while TCRdb's copy carries only in-frame clones and drops some. The sample includes 150,000 to 200,000 clones, 70% to 85% of them seen just once. The sample was PBMCs. The receptors stem from a male donor in good health and CMV-seronegative.

The V call is TRBV19, the J call TRBJ2-3; D not resolved. Per the germline V gene, CDR1 is LNHDA and CDR2 is SQIVND (reference sequence). V was clipped by 7 bases and J by 4 bases, with 15 bases between them. This CDR3 is 14 amino acids long. The CDR3, as DNA: TGTGCCAGTACAGGCTTTCAAGGATCAGATACGCAGTATTTT. Translation: CASTGFQGSDTQYF. The whole variable domain, filled in from reference TRBV19 and TRBJ2-3, reads DGGITQSPKYLFRKEGQNVTLSCEQNLNHDAMYWYRQDPGQGLRLIYYSQIVNDFQKGDIAEGYSVSREKKESFPLTVTSAQKNPTAFYLCASTGFQGSDTQYFGPGTRLTVL.

This clone was recorded only once. J is TRBJ1-4 and V is TRBV6-5, with D possibly TRBD1 on 6 matching bases. V was clipped by 2 bases and J by 0 bases, with 10 bases between them. Germline V gene sequence: CDR1 MNHEY, CDR2 SVGAGI. The CDR3 spans 16 residues. The CDR3 loop is CASSYRKGATNEKLFF. The CDR3 bases are TGTGCCAGCAGTTACCGCAAGGGGGCAACTAATGAAAAACTGTTTTTT.

This chain joins TRBV29-1 and TRBJ1-1; no clear D. The CDR3 runs to 13 residues. CDR1 is SQVTM and CDR2 is ANQGSEA in the germline V gene. The V gene lost 5 bases and the J gene lost 3 bases, with 13 bases spanning the gap. CDR3 coding DNA: TGCAGCGTTTACCGGGAAGTTGACACTGAAGCTTTCTTT. Translating gives CSVYREVDTEAFF.

The chain has TRBV19 and TRBJ2-1; 11 nucleotides line up with TRBD2. The CDR3 sequence is 16 residues long. Looked up from germline, CDR1 is LNHDA and CDR2 is SQIVND (reference sequence). V was pared by 7 bases and J by 9 bases, with 14 bases of the junction left unmatched. The CDR3 coding sequence is TGTGCCAGTACCTCGAATCGGCTAGCGGGGGGCAGTGAGCAGTTCTTC. Protein product: CASTSNRLAGGSEQFF.

CDR3 coding DNA: TGTGCCAGCAGCATACAGAATTCACCCCTCCACTTT. It encodes CASSIQNSPLHF. The chain links TRBV7-9 to TRBJ1-6; D unclear. Deletions cut 5 bases from V and 7 bases from J, with 6 bases between. The CDR3 is 12 residues long. Germline assignment: CDR1 SEHNR and CDR2 FQNEAQ (reference sequence).

This clone was observed a single time. The chain is built from TRBV11-2 and TRBJ2-7, with 13 bases lining up with TRBD2. CDR1 and CDR2 from the germline V gene are SGHAT and FQNNGV. The CDR3 consists of 14 residues. J gave up 2 bases and V 7 bases, and 2 bases lay outside the gene matches. The CDR3: CASTGTSGAYEQYF. The CDR3 nucleotides are TGTGCCAGCACCGGGACTAGCGGGGCCTACGAGCAGTACTTC.

V gene TRBV9 combines with J gene TRBJ2-6, with D possibly TRBD1 on 5 matching bases. Germline CDR1 reads SGDLS; CDR2 reads YYNGEE. Trimming shortened V by 0 bases and J by 0 bases, and 22 bases separated the two germline ends. The CDR3 sequence is 21 residues long. In nucleotides, the CDR3 is TGTGCCAGCAGCGTAGCGTGGAGTGGGGCAGGCATCCACTCTGGGGCCAACGTCCTGACTTTC. Amino acids: CASSVAWSGAGIHSGANVLTF.

The gene calls are TRBV2 and TRBJ2-3, with TRBD2 matching 8 bases. The ends lost 4 bases at V and 11 bases at J; junction bases unmatched: 8. This CDR3 has 13 residues. The germline V gene encodes CDR1 SNHLY and CDR2 FYNNEI. Written as DNA, the CDR3 is TGTGCCAGCAGTGGTCGGGAGGGCGAGGGGCAGTATTTT. Its protein is CASSGREGEGQYF.

This clone was counted between two and nine times. CDR3 in amino acids: CASIAGTPNTGELFF. The CDR3 nucleotides are TGTGCCAGTATCGCCGGGACACCGAACACCGGGGAGCTGTTTTTT. The rearrangement links TRBV19 to TRBJ2-2, with D possibly matching TRBD1 (6 bases). CDR3 length: 15 residues. With 7 bases removed from V and 0 bases from J, the gap between germline ends came to 12 bases. Per germline, CDR1 LNHDA and CDR2 SQIVND (reference sequence).

The chain has TRBV9 and TRBJ1-6, with D tentatively TRBD1 (5 bases). This CDR3 spans 17 amino acids. CDR1 is SGDLS, CDR2 YYNGEE, per germline. Trimming pared 0 bases from V and 0 bases from J, leaving 10 bases between. CDR3 in DNA: TGTGCCAGCAGCGTAGTAGACAGCAGCTCCTATAATTCACCCCTCCACTTT. Translated, it gives CASSVVDSSSYNSPLHF.

The chain uses TRBV27 and TRBJ2-3, with 15 positions matching TRBD2. The J segment lost 6 bases and the V segment lost 6 bases, leaving 13 bases of the junction unmatched. The CDR3 length is 18 residues. Per germline, CDR1 MNHEY and CDR2 SMNVEV (reference sequence). Here the CDR3 DNA reads TGTGCCAGCAGCGCCGGACTAGCGGGAGGGCCTTCCGTGGATACGCAGTATTTT. It encodes CASSAGLAGGPSVDTQYF.

The rearrangement links TRBV29-1 to TRBJ2-5, with D perhaps matching TRBD2 (6 bases). This CDR3 contains 13 residues. CDR1 and CDR2 (germline): SQVTM, ANQGSEA. Trimming pared 6 bases from V and 5 bases from J, leaving 16 bases between. CDR3 DNA sequence: TGCAGCGTGGTGCCGGGGGTAGGGGAGACCCAGTACTTC. It yields the protein CSVVPGVGETQYF.

The rearrangement uses TRBV7-9 and TRBJ2-5; the match to TRBD1 covers 8 bases. Trimming cost V 5 bases and J 4 bases; bases outside gene matches: 6. Germline V gene lookup returns CDR1 SEHNR and CDR2 FQNEAQ (reference sequence). This CDR3 is 14 amino acids long. The CDR3 nucleotides are TGTGCCAGCAGCCCCCACAGGGGGGTAGAGACCCAGTACTTC. Its protein is CASSPHRGVETQYF.

The sample holds a few counts of this clone. The rearrangement uses TRBV7-9 and TRBJ2-7; TRBD1 matches 9 bases. This CDR3 has 12 amino acids. Germline lookup yields CDR1 SEHNR and CDR2 FQNEAQ (reference sequence). V lost 6 bases and J lost 10; bases outside the gene matches: 7. CDR3 in DNA: TGTGCCAGCAGTCAGGACAGGGGACCTCAGTACTTC. Translation: CASSQDRGPQYF. Looking up the rest from reference TRBV7-9 and TRBJ2-7 gives the full variable domain: DTGVSQNPRHKITKRGQNVTFRCDPISEHNRLYWYRQTLGQGPEFLTYFQNEAQLEKSRLLSDRFSAERPKGSFSTLEIQRTEQGDSAMYLCASSQDRGPQYFGPGTRLTVT.

There are a few counts of this clone. In DNA form, the CDR3 reads TGTGCAAGTCGCTTGCCAATTTCGGACAGGGTTTGGGAAGCTTTCTTT. Translated: CASRLPISDRVWEAFF. The V and J genes are TRBV12-2 and TRBJ1-1; the D call TRBD1 from the table was never checked on the DNA. TRBV12-2 is given as a pseudogene. This CDR3 contains 16 residues.

The gene calls are TRBV7-2 and TRBJ2-3; a weak D match, TRBD2 (6 bases). The CDR3 runs to 12 residues. Trimming stripped 1 base from V and 10 bases from J, with 9 bases between. Germline CDR1 SGHTA, CDR2 FQGNSA. The CDR3 reads CASSLEWRAQYF. Written as DNA, the CDR3 is TGTGCCAGCAGCTTAGAGTGGAGGGCGCAGTATTTT.

CDR3 region: CASSLTGEGPDTQYF. Here the CDR3 DNA reads TGTGCCAGCAGCTTAACGGGGGAGGGCCCGGATACGCAGTATTTT. V gene TRBV11-2 combines with J gene TRBJ2-3; 7 nucleotides align to TRBD2. With V trimmed by 2 bases and J by 6 bases, 8 bases remained unmatched. Germline lookup yields CDR1 SGHAT and CDR2 FQNNGV. The CDR3 covers 15 residues. Using reference TRBV11-2 and TRBJ2-3 for the parts outside the CDR3, the full variable domain is EAGVAQSPRYKIIEKRQSVAFWCNPISGHATLYWYQQILGQGPKLLIQFQNNGVVDDSQLPKDRFSAERLKGVDSTLKIQPAKLEDSAVYLCASSLTGEGPDTQYFGPGTRLTVL.

The chain couples TRBV19 to TRBJ2-5; D is perhaps TRBD2 (5 bases). There are 15 residues in the CDR3. Germline loops: CDR1 LNHDA, CDR2 SQIVND (reference sequence). Trimming removed 4 bases from V and 4 bases from J, with 16 bases in between. CDR3 loop: CASSRGVGVGETQYF. CDR3 coding DNA: TGTGCCAGTAGTAGAGGCGTCGGGGTGGGAGAGACCCAGTACTTC.

The gene calls are TRBV5-1 and TRBJ2-5; TRBD1 matches 7 bases. CDR1 and CDR2 (germline): SGHRS, YFSETQ. The CDR3 spans 15 residues. V was clipped by 4 bases and J by 2 bases; unmatched bases: 8. The CDR3 bases are TGCGCCAGCAGCCCCACTGGACAGGAGCAAGAGACCCAGTACTTC. Residues: CASSPTGQEQETQYF.

This CDR3 is CASSFRIGRDTEAFF. The CDR3 nucleotides are TGTGCCAGCAGCTTTAGGATTGGCAGGGATACTGAAGCTTTCTTT. The V and J genes are TRBV7-8 and TRBJ1-1; TRBD1 might be the D (5 bases). This CDR3 comprises 15 residues. V shed 3 bases and J shed 5 bases, with 16 bases lying between them. CDR1 is SGHVS, CDR2 FQNEAQ, per germline.

The V and J genes are TRBV6-6 and TRBJ2-3, with D hard to call. The CDR3 consists of 11 residues. The germline V gene has CDR1 MNHNY and CDR2 SVGAGI (reference sequence). With 8 bases removed from V and 6 bases from J, the gap between germline ends came to 9 bases. The CDR3, as DNA: TGTGCCAGCCTCACACAGGATACGCAGTATTTT. As protein: CASLTQDTQYF.

The V gene is TRBV18, the J gene TRBJ1-1; 9 bases are a match to TRBD1. After removal of 3 bases from V and 5 bases from J, the junction contained 10 bases not matched to a gene. Looked up from germline, CDR1 is KGHSH and CDR2 is LQKENI. This CDR3 has 16 residues. The CDR3 DNA follows: TGTGCCAGCTCACCTACGACAGGGGGAACGGGAACTGAAGCTTTCTTT. Protein: CASSPTTGGTGTEAFF.

The chain carries TRBV2 and TRBJ2-3; TRBD2 aligns across 9 bases. V was clipped by 3 bases and J by 0 bases; unmatched bases: 4. The CDR3 consists of 16 residues. The germline V gene encodes CDR1 SNHLY and CDR2 FYNNEI. CDR3 bases: TGTGCCAGCAGTGACGAGACTAGCGGTAGCACAGATACGCAGTATTTT. Its protein is CASSDETSGSTDTQYF.

The CDR3 region has the DNA TGTGCCAGCAGCTTGGAAGGCCAGGGGTTTTTCTACGAGCAGTACTTC. Its translation is CASSLEGQGFFYEQYF. V is TRBV5-6 and J is TRBJ2-7, with D perhaps TRBD1 (6 bases). The CDR3 contains 16 residues. The germline V gene has CDR1 SGHDT and CDR2 YYEEEE. The germline V and J ends were trimmed by 0 bases and 3 bases, with 16 bases remaining between them.

This clone was detected once. V gene TRBV19 combines with J gene TRBJ2-7; D possibly corresponds to TRBD2 (5 bases). The CDR3 consists of 12 residues. V lost 7 bases and J lost 0, with 7 bases in between. Looked up from germline, CDR1 is LNHDA and CDR2 is SQIVND (reference sequence). CDR3 DNA: TGTGCCAGTATGGGGAGCTCCTACGAGCAGTACTTC. Amino acids: CASMGSSYEQYF.

The V and J genes are TRBV19 and TRBJ1-2, with D possibly matching TRBD1 (5 bases). The V end lost 6 bases, the J end lost 2 bases, and 13 bases lay between the germline ends. There are 14 residues in the CDR3. Germline V gene sequence: CDR1 LNHDA, CDR2 SQIVND (reference sequence). CDR3 nucleotides: TGTGCCAGTAGGGATCAGCAGGGAAACTATGGCTACACCTTC. This sequence encodes CASRDQQGNYGYTF.

V is TRBV7-9 and J is TRBJ2-7; the match to TRBD1 covers 7 bases. The CDR3 spans 16 residues. V gave up 1 base and J gave up 2 bases; unmatched junction bases: 8. Germline V gene sequence: CDR1 SEHNR, CDR2 FQNEAQ (reference sequence). CDR3 DNA sequence: TGTGCCAGCAGCTTAGGGGGCGGGCAGGGGGCCTACGAGCAGTACTTC. As protein: CASSLGGGQGAYEQYF.

This rearrangement joins TRBV5-8 to TRBJ2-7; 10 bases are shared with TRBD1. V shed 3 bases and J 3 bases; nucleotides not matched to a gene: 6. The CDR3 length is 15 residues. Germline lookup yields CDR1 SGHTS and CDR2 YDEGEE. CDR3 nucleotide sequence: TGTGCCAGCAGCTCAGGGGGACAGGGGATCTACGAGCAGTACTTC. It codes for CASSSGGQGIYEQYF.

This rearrangement joins TRBV5-6 to TRBJ1-4; D perhaps matches TRBD1 (5 bases). Trimming took off 4 bases at V and 4 bases at J, with 11 bases between the two ends. The CDR3 loop spans 14 amino acids. CDR1 SGHDT and CDR2 YYEEEE come from the germline V gene. The DNA for the CDR3 is TGTGCCAGCAGCCCAGGGTTTAGTAATGAAAAACTGTTTTTT. Translation: CASSPGFSNEKLFF.

Comment on this clone: Germline and junction disagree at one end, which may indicate a read error. The chain joins TRBV7-9 to TRBJ1-2; 7 bases are a match to TRBD1. This CDR3 contains 14 residues. The germline CDR1 and CDR2 sequences are SEHNR and FQNEAQ (reference sequence). The chain's CDR3 is CSSSPRTGSYGYTF. In DNA, the CDR3 is TGTTCCAGCAGCCCCCGGACAGGATCCTATGGCTACACCTTC. Combining the CDR3 with reference TRBV7-9 and TRBJ1-2 gives the whole variable domain DTGVSQNPRHKITKRGQNVTFRCDPISEHNRLYWYRQTLGQGPEFLTYFQNEAQLEKSRLLSDRFSAERPKGSFSTLEIQRTEQGDSAMYLCSSSPRTGSYGYTFGSGTRLTVV.